The 23 T cell receptor beta chains reported below all come from one sample, sequenced in a study of cytomegalovirus exposure and HLA in healthy donors. Data came from immunoSEQ multiplex PCR; TCRdb stores just in-frame clones and leaves some out. The table has 150,000 to 200,000 clones, roughly 82% seen once. Sequenced sample: PBMCs. The receptors come from a woman aged 18-30 years in good health and CMV-seronegative.

The chain couples TRBV7-9 to TRBJ1-5; 7 bases align to TRBD1. This CDR3 is built from 17 residues. The germline V gene has CDR1 SEHNR and CDR2 FQNEAQ (reference sequence). V lost 5 bases and J lost 3; bases outside the gene matches: 13. The CDR3 loop reads CASSPSGSGGINQPQHF. The CDR3 DNA reads TGTGCCAGCAGCCCTTCGGGTTCAGGGGGGATCAATCAGCCCCAGCATTTT.

The chain employs TRBV9 and TRBJ2-3; 7 positions match TRBD2. Per the germline V gene, CDR1 is SGDLS and CDR2 is YYNGEE. This CDR3 has 15 amino acids. V trimming: 0 bases; J trimming: 1 base; junction bases outside the gene matches: 2. The CDR3 DNA follows: TGTGCCAGCAGCGTAGAGGCGGGGGGCACAGATACGCAGTATTTT. It specifies CASSVEAGGTDTQYF.

CDR3 amino acids: CASSSAGTGQTEAFF. CDR3 in DNA: TGTGCCAGCAGCTCCGCCGGGACAGGACAGACTGAAGCTTTCTTT. The J gene is TRBJ1-1, the V gene TRBV11-2, with 8 bases lining up with TRBD1. J lost 5 bases, V lost 4 bases, and 9 bases had no gene match. The CDR3 runs 15 residues. Per the germline V gene, CDR1 is SGHAT and CDR2 is FQNNGV.

The V and J genes are TRBV5-1 and TRBJ2-3, with TRBD2 matching 8 bases. Unmatched junction bases numbered 3, after V lost 1 base and J lost 2 bases. The CDR3 sequence is 15 residues long. CDR1 SGHRS and CDR2 YFSETQ come from the germline V gene. The DNA of the CDR3 is TGCGCCAGCAGCTTGAGCGGGGGCATCACAGATACGCAGTATTTT. Protein sequence: CASSLSGGITDTQYF.

The chain has TRBV27 and TRBJ1-3; 7 nucleotides agree with TRBD1. With 5 bases clipped from V and 1 base from J, the junction kept 8 bases outside the gene matches. The CDR3 loop spans 16 amino acids. CDR1 and CDR2 (germline): MNHEY, SMNVEV (reference sequence). The DNA for the CDR3 is TGTGCCAGCAGTCCCCGGGACAGAAGATCTGGAAACACCATATATTTT. Encoded protein: CASSPRDRRSGNTIYF.

The chain uses TRBV19 and TRBJ1-2; the D is unclear. The germline V gene encodes CDR1 LNHDA and CDR2 SQIVND (reference sequence). V lost 8 bases to trimming and J lost 4 bases, with 20 bases between them. The CDR3 is 15 residues long. The DNA for the CDR3 is TGTGCCAGTCGCCTGGGCCAAAAGCCGGCCTATGGCTACACCTTC. Translated, it gives CASRLGQKPAYGYTF.

This chain connects TRBV7-2 to TRBJ2-2; maybe TRBD2 (6 bases). The germline V gene encodes CDR1 SGHTA and CDR2 FQGNSA. The ends were cut back, 1 base at V and 4 bases at J, with 10 bases in the middle. This CDR3 spans 15 amino acids. In DNA, the CDR3 is TGTGCCAGCAGCTTAGGGGGACTTCGCACCGGGGAGCTGTTTTTT. Translation: CASSLGGLRTGELFF.

This clone was picked up one time. The chain employs TRBV6-6 and TRBJ2-7, with 7 positions matching TRBD1. The V gene's germline CDR1 is MNHNY and CDR2 SVGAGI (reference sequence). With 3 bases clipped from V and 3 bases from J, the junction kept 2 bases outside the gene matches. This CDR3 has 13 amino acids. The CDR3 DNA sequence: TGTGCCAGCAGTTATAGGGACAGCTACGAGCAGTACTTC. Protein product: CASSYRDSYEQYF.

The chain employs TRBV10-3 and TRBJ2-7; TRBD1 matches 11 bases. V was clipped by 3 bases and J by 1 base; unmatched bases: 2. The CDR3 contains 15 residues. The germline CDR1 and CDR2 sequences are ENHRY and SYGVKD. The CDR3 sequence: CAISEGDRGSYEQYF. The CDR3 DNA reads TGTGCCATCAGTGAAGGGGACAGGGGGTCCTACGAGCAGTACTTC.

The chain couples TRBV30 to TRBJ2-4; 7 bases agree with TRBD1. There are 14 residues in the CDR3. Germline V CDR1 and CDR2: GTSNPN, SVGIG (reference sequence). With 1 base clipped from V and 1 base from J, the junction kept 1 base outside the gene matches. The CDR3 DNA is TGTGCCTGGAGTGAACAGGGGGCCAAAAACATTCAGTACTTC. Translating gives CAWSEQGAKNIQYF. Full variable domain (rest looked up from reference TRBV30 and TRBJ2-4): SQTIHQWPATLVQPVGSPLSLECTVEGTSNPNLYWYRQAAGRGLQLLFYSVGIGQISSEVPQNLSASRPQDRQFILSSKKLLLSDSGFYLCAWSEQGAKNIQYFGAGTRLSVL.

The chain recombines TRBV6-4 with TRBJ2-2; 12 nucleotides align to TRBD2. Germline CDR1 is MRHNA and CDR2 is SNTAGT. CDR3 length: 15 amino acids. Trimming removed 6 bases from V and 3 bases from J; junction bases left unmatched: 2. The DNA for the CDR3 is TGTGCCAGCAGCCGGACTAGCGGGGACACCGGGGAGCTGTTTTTT. This encodes CASSRTSGDTGELFF.

The chain joins TRBV2 to TRBJ1-2; D unclear. V lost 7 bases, J lost 5 bases, and 11 bases lay in between. The length of the CDR3 is 12 residues. Germline V gene data show CDR1 as SNHLY and CDR2 as FYNNEI. The CDR3 sequence is CASTPLMYGYTF. For the CDR3, the DNA is TGTGCCAGCACCCCACTGATGTATGGCTACACCTTC.

V and J are TRBV5-6 and TRBJ1-5; possible D gene TRBD1, 6 bases. V was cut by 4 bases and J by 6 bases, with 17 bases left in between. Germline V CDR1 and CDR2: SGHDT, YYEEEE. This CDR3 has 15 amino acids. For the CDR3, the DNA is TGTGCCAGCAGCCCCCGCAGGGGTCTGGTTCAGCCCCAGCATTTT. Protein: CASSPRRGLVQPQHF.

This chain links TRBV2 with TRBJ2-1, with D unclear. From germline, CDR1 is SNHLY and CDR2 FYNNEI. Trimming left V 5 bases short and J 7 bases short, with 12 bases between. This CDR3 contains 13 residues. The CDR3 protein is CASSSQHLNEQFF. The CDR3 DNA follows: TGTGCCAGCAGTTCCCAACACCTGAATGAGCAGTTCTTC.

The rearrangement links TRBV5-1 to TRBJ1-1, with D uncertain. Trimming took off 0 bases at V and 3 bases at J, with 6 bases between the two ends. Germline values: CDR1 SGHRS, CDR2 YFSETQ. This CDR3 contains 13 residues. CDR3 loop: CASSLAGYTEAFF. CDR3 DNA: TGCGCCAGCAGCTTGGCCGGGTACACTGAAGCTTTCTTT.

CDR3: CASSLGGTGVEKLFF. CDR3 sequence (DNA): TGTGCCAGCAGCTTAGGAGGGACAGGGGTTGAAAAACTGTTTTTT. This chain joins TRBV7-6 and TRBJ1-4; 10 bases agree with TRBD1. Germline CDR1 SGHVS, CDR2 FNYEAQ. CDR3 length equals 15 residues. V shed 1 base and J 7 bases; nucleotides not matched to a gene: 3.

This chain links TRBV7-6 with TRBJ2-1, with TRBD2 matching over 7 bases. CDR3 size: 16 residues. Germline CDR1 SGHVS, CDR2 FNYEAQ. Trimming removed 5 bases from V and 3 bases from J; junction bases left unmatched: 10. CDR3 in DNA: TGTGCCAGCAGCCAGTCCTGGGGGGGGGACTACAATGAGCAGTTCTTC. Translation: CASSQSWGGDYNEQFF.

The chain has TRBV2 and TRBJ2-1; a possible D gene is TRBD1 (5 bases). This CDR3 has 13 residues. CDR1 is SNHLY and CDR2 is FYNNEI in the germline V gene. V lost 7 bases and J 4 bases, leaving 11 bases between the germline ends. CDR3 DNA: TGTGCCAGCATTCAGGGTCTGTACAATGAGCAGTTCTTC. Encoded protein: CASIQGLYNEQFF.

The chain links TRBV5-1 to TRBJ1-2, with 7 bases aligning to TRBD1. In germline, CDR1 is SGHRS, CDR2 YFSETQ. V gave up 0 bases and J gave up 2 bases; unmatched junction bases: 7. This CDR3 has 16 residues. CDR3 in DNA: TGCGCCAGCAGCTTGGAGGCAGGGGGTTCGAACTATGGCTACACCTTC. It codes for CASSLEAGGSNYGYTF.

The genes are TRBV7-8 and TRBJ2-2, with 8 bases fitting TRBD2. This CDR3 has 22 residues. Losses at the gene ends were 1 base for V and 0 bases for J; bases not matched to a gene: 19. Germline CDR1 is SGHVS and CDR2 is FQNEAQ. CDR3 sequence: CASSLVGFLRLAGSANTGELFF. In DNA form, the CDR3 reads TGTGCCAGCAGCTTAGTAGGCTTTCTCAGGCTAGCGGGTTCCGCGAACACCGGGGAGCTGTTTTTT. Looking up the rest from reference TRBV7-8 and TRBJ2-2 gives the full variable domain: GAGVSQSPRYKVAKRGQDVALRCDPISGHVSLFWYQQALGQGPEFLTYFQNEAQLDKSGLPSDRFFAERPEGSVSTLKIQRTQQEDSAVYLCASSLVGFLRLAGSANTGELFFGEGSRLTVL.

The chain has TRBV5-1 and TRBJ2-7, with a possible D match to TRBD2 (5 bases). This CDR3 is built from 14 residues. Per the germline V gene, CDR1 is SGHRS and CDR2 is YFSETQ. Trimming removed 4 bases at V and 4 bases at J, with 15 bases between. CDR3: CASSLEGRKYEQYF. CDR3 DNA sequence: TGCGCCAGCAGCCTCGAGGGCAGAAAATACGAGCAGTACTTC.

This clone is a singleton in its sample. The chain is built from TRBV29-1 and TRBJ2-2; maybe TRBD2 (7 bases). This CDR3 region has 13 residues. Germline V gene data show CDR1 as SQVTM and CDR2 as ANQGSEA. Trimming left V 2 bases short and J 6 bases short, with 10 bases between. This chain's CDR3 is CSVERGAAGELFF. CDR3 nucleotide sequence: TGCAGCGTTGAACGGGGGGCGGCCGGGGAGCTGTTTTTT.

The chain couples TRBV18 to TRBJ2-1, with 9 bases identical to TRBD1. The junction had 6 bases not matched to a gene; V was cut back by 3 bases and J by 6 bases. CDR3 size: 15 residues. Germline CDR1 is KGHSH and CDR2 is LQKENI. CDR3 sequence (DNA): TGTGCCAGCTCACCTTGGGACAGGGAAAGCAATGAGCAGTTCTTC. Translating gives CASSPWDRESNEQFF.